This TCR beta chain was captured by sequencing in a study of shared clonotypes between healthy human individuals. The study enrolled healthy HIV-negative adults without recent acute infections or vaccinations as donors. Caucasian adults residing in Nashville, Tennessee made up all the donors. CDR3 length: 11 residues. V lost 7 bases and J 5 bases, leaving 5 bases between the germline ends. The germline V gene has CDR1 MDHEN and CDR2 SYDVKM. TCRdb's copy holds only in-frame clones and misses some; the assay was immunoSEQ multiplex PCR. The sample lists some 2.4 million clones, more than 85% seen once, with about 0.34% in the top ten.

What was sequenced was naive CD4+ T cells from PBMCs. The subset: CD45RA+ positively selected. This chain connects TRBV28 to TRBJ2-2; D not resolved. The receptor was derived from a man between 18 and 35 years old in good health. Some clones in this sample may be carry-over from other donors' samples. The CDR3 protein is CASTITGELFF. The CDR3 region has the DNA TGTGCCAGCACCATAACCGGGGAGCTGTTTTTT.